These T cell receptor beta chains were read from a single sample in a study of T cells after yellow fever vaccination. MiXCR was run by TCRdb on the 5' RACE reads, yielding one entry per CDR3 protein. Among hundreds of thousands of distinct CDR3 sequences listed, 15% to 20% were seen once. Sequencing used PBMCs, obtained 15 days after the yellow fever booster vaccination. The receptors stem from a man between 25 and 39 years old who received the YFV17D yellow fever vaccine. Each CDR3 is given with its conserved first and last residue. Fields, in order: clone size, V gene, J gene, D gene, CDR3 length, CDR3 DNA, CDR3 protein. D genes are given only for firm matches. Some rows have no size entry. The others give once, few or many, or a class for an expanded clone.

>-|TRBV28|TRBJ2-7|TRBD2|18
TGTGCCAGCAGTTTGCCGGGACTAGCGGGCCCTTCCTCCTACGAGCAGTACTTC
CASSLPGLAGPSSYEQYF
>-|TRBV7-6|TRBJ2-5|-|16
TGTGCCAGCAGCTTAGAAGGAAGGTTAGGTATAGAGACCCAGTACTTC
CASSLEGRLGIETQYF
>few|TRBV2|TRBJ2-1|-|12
TGTGCCAGCCTCTTCGTCGAGAATGAGCAGTTCTTC
CASLFVENEQFF
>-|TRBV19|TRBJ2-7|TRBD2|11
TGTGCCAGTCGGCGGGAGACCGAGCAGTACTTC
CASRRETEQYF
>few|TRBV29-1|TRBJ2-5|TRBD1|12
TGCAGCGTGACGACAGGGACGGAGACCCAGTACTTC
CSVTTGTETQYF
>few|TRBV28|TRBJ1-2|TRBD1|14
TGTGCCAGCAGTCCGGGACAGGGGCTGGTTGGCTACACCTTC
CASSPGQGLVGYTF
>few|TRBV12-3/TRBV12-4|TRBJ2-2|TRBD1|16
TGTGCCAGCAGCGACCAGGGGGCCGGTTGGACCGGGGAGCTGTTTTTT
CASSDQGAGWTGELFF
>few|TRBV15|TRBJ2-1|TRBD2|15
TGTGCCACCAGCGGCGGGAGGGCCGGTTTCTATGAGCAGTTCTTC
CATSGGRAGFYEQFF
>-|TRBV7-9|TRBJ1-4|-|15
TGTGCCAGCAGCGTGGGACCGATGGATGTTGAAAAACTGTTTTTT
CASSVGPMDVEKLFF
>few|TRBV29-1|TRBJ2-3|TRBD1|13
TGCAGCGTTCGACAGGGTATGTCAGATACGCAGTATTTT
CSVRQGMSDTQYF
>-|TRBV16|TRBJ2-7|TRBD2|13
TGTGCCAGCAGCTCTAGCGGGGAGAACGAGCAGTACTTC
CASSSSGENEQYF
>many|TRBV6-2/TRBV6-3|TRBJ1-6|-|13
TGTGCCAGCAGTAATGCCGAAAATTCACCCCTCCACTTT
CASSNAENSPLHF
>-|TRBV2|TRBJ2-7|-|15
TGTGCCAGCAGTGAAGGTCAGGGATGGGCCCACGAGCAGTACTTC
CASSEGQGWAHEQYF
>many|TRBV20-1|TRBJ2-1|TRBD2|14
TGCAGTGCTAGCCGCGGGAGTTCCTACAATGAGCAGTTCTTC
CSASRGSSYNEQFF
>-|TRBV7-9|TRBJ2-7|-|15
TGTGCCAGCAGCTCCACCCGGACTGCCCTCTACGAGCAGTACTTC
CASSSTRTALYEQYF
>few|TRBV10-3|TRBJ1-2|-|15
TGTGCCATCACCCTAGGGGACAAGCTTAAGACGTCCATGGCCTTC
CAITLGDKLKTSMAF
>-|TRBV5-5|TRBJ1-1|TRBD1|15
TGTGCCAGCAGCGTTCAAACAGGGGAGGGCACTGAAGCTTTCTTT
CASSVQTGEGTEAFF
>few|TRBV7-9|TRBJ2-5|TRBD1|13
TGTGCCAGCAGCCGGACAGGGTGGGAGACCCAGTACTTC
CASSRTGWETQYF
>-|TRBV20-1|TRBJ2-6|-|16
TGCAGTGCTAGAGGTGGCAGGGGACCTGGGGCCAACGTCCTGACTTTC
CSARGGRGPGANVLTF
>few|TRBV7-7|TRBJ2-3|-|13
TGTGCTAGCAGCTTTGGGCCTCGGGATACGCAGTATTTT
CASSFGPRDTQYF
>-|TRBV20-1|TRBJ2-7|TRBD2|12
TGCAGTGCTAGTCTAGCGGGACACGAGCAGTACTTC
CSASLAGHEQYF
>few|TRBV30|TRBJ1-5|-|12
TGTGCCTGGAGTGTAAATGCTCAGCCCCAGCATTTT
CAWSVNAQPQHF
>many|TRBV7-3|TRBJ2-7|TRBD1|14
TGTGCCAGCAGCCTCGACAGGGATTCCCACGAGCAGTACTTC
CASSLDRDSHEQYF
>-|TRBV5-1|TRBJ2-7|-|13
TGCGCCAGCAGCCTGATACGGGGCTACGAGCAGTACTTC
CASSLIRGYEQYF
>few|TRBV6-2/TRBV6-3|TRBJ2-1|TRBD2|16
TGTGCCAGCAGCCACGGGGCGGCGGGAGAAGAGGGTGAGCAGTTCTTC
CASSHGAAGEEGEQFF
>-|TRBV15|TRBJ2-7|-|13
TGTGCCACCAGCATAGGGTATTACTACGAGCAGTACTTC
CATSIGYYYEQYF
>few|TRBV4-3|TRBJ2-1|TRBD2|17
TGCGCCAGCAGCCAAGAGGAGCGCCTAGCGGGAGCGAACGAGCAGTTCTTC
CASSQEERLAGANEQFF
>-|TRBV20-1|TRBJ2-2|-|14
TGCAGTGCGGTACCCGAGGCGAACACCGGGGAGCTGTTTTTT
CSAVPEANTGELFF
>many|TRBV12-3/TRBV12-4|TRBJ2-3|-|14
TGTGCCAGCAGTCAGGACAGATACCTGGGTACGCAGTATTTT
CASSQDRYLGTQYF
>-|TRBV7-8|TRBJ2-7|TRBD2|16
TGTGCCAGCAGCTTAGATGGGGGAGGGCCCCACTACGAGCAGTACTTC
CASSLDGGGPHYEQYF
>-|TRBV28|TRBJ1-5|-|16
TGTGCCAGCAGTTTATCGGGGGCAGTCGGACGTCAGCCCCAGCATTTT
CASSLSGAVGRQPQHF
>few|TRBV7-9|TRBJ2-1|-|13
TGTGCCAGCAGCTTAGCTGGCAGGGATGAGCAGTTCTTC
CASSLAGRDEQFF
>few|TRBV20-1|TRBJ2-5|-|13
TGCAGTGCTAGAGATGGGGCGGGTGAGACCCAGTACTTC
CSARDGAGETQYF
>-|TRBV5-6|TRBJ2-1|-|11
TGTGCCAGCAGCTCGTTTGACAGTCAGTTCTTC
CASSSFDSQFF
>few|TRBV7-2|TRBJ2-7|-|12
TGTGCCAGCAGCTCCCCGGTCTCCGAGCAGTACTTC
CASSSPVSEQYF
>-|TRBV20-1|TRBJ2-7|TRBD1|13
TGCAGTGCTTCAGACAGGGGTATCTACGAGCAGTACTTC
CSASDRGIYEQYF
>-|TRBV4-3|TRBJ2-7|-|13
TGCGCCAGCAGCCACCAGGGATCCTACGAGCAGTACTTC
CASSHQGSYEQYF
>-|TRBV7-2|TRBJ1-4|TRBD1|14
TGTGCCAGCAGCTCGGGACAGGGATTGGGCAAACTGTTTTTT
CASSSGQGLGKLFF
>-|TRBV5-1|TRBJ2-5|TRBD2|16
TGCGCCGGGGCCGGGACTAGCGGAAAGGCCCGGGAGACCCAGTACTTC
CAGAGTSGKARETQYF
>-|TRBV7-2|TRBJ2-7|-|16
TGTGCCAGCAGCTTCTACGGGATCCCGCCAGGCAACGAGCAGTACTTC
CASSFYGIPPGNEQYF
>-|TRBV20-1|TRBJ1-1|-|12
TGCAGTGCTAACCCCTGGGACACTGAAGCTTTCTTT
CSANPWDTEAFF
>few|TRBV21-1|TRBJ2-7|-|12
TGTGCCAGCAGCACAAGTAGGGGACACGTTTATTTC
CASSTSRGHVYF
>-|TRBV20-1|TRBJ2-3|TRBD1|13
TGCAGTGCACCGACAGGGAACACAGATACGCAGTATTTT
CSAPTGNTDTQYF
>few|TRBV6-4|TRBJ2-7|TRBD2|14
TGTGCCAGCACCGGCAGAGCGGGAGTGAGCGAGCAGTACTTC
CASTGRAGVSEQYF
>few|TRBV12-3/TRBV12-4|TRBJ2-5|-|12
TGTGCCAGCAGCCCTCGGGGTGGCGCTCAGTACTTC
CASSPRGGAQYF
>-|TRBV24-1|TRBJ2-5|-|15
TGTGCCACCAGTGATCCGGATGCGGACGAAGAGACCCAGTACTTC
CATSDPDADEETQYF
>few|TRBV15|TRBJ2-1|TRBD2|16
TGTGCCACCAGCAGGGTCACTAGCGGGAGGGCCGGGGAGCAGTTCTTC
CATSRVTSGRAGEQFF
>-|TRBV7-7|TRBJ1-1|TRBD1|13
TGTGCTAGCAGCCTGACAGGGAGCACTGAAGCTTTCTTT
CASSLTGSTEAFF